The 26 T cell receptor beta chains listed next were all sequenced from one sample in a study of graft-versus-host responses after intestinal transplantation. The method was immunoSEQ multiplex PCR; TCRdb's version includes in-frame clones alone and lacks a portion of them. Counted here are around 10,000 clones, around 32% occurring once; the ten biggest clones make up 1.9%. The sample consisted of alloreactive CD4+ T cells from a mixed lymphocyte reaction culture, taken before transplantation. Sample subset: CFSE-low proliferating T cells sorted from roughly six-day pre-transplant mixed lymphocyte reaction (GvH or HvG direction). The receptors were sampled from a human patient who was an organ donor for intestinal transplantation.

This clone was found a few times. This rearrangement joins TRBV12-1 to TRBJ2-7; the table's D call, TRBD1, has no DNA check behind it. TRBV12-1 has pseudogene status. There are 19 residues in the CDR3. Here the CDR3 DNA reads TGTGCCAGCAGCCCCCGGACAGGGGGGCCTTTCAGGAGGTCGTACGAGCAGTACTTC. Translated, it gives CASSPRTGGPFRRSYEQYF.

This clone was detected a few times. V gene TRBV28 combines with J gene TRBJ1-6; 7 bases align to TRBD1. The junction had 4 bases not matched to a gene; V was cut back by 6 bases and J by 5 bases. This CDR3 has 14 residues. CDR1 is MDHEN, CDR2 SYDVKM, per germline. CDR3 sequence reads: CASSSTGDNSPLHF. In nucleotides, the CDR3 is TGTGCCAGCAGCTCCACAGGGGATAATTCACCCCTCCACTTT.

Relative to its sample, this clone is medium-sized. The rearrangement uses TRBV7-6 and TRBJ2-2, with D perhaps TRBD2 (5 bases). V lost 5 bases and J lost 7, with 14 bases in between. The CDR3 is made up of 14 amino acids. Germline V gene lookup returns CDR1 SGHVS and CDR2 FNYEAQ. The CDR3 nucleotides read TGTGCCAGCAGCCGACGGGGAGCTGGCGGGGAGCTGTTTTTT. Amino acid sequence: CASSRRGAGGELFF.

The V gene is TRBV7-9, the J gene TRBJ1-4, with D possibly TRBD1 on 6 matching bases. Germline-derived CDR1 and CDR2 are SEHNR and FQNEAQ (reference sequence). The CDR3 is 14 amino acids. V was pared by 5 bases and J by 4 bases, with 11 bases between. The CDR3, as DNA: TGTGCCAGCAGCGAGGGGGAGATTAATGAAAAACTGTTTTTT. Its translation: CASSEGEINEKLFF.

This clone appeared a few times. The CDR3 DNA sequence: TGCGCCAGCAGCCGACAAAGCTCCTACGAGCAGTACTTC. Amino acid sequence: CASSRQSSYEQYF. The V call is TRBV4-1, the J call TRBJ2-7; no definite D call. The CDR3 is 13 residues long. Germline CDR1 and CDR2: MGHRA and YSYEKL. V was shortened by 4 bases and J by 0 bases, with 7 bases between the two germline ends.

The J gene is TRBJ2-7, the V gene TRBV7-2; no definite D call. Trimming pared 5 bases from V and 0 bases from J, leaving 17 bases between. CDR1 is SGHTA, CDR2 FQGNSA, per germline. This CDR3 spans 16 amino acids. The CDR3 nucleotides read TGTGCCAGCAGCCTCCGAGAGGCGGCCTTCTCCTACGAGCAGTACTTC. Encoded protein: CASSLREAAFSYEQYF.

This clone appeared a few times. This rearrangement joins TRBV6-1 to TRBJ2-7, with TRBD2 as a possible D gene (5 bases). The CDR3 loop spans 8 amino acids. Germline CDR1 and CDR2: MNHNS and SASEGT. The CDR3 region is CGTPEQYF. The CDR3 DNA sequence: TGTGGGACTCCCGAGCAGTACTTC.

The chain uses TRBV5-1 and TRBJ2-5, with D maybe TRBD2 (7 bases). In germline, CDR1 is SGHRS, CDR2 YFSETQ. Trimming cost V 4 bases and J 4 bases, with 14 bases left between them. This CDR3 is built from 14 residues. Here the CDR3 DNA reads TGCGCCAGCAGCGGTCGCGGGGGCCCAGAGACCCAGTACTTC. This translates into CASSGRGGPETQYF.

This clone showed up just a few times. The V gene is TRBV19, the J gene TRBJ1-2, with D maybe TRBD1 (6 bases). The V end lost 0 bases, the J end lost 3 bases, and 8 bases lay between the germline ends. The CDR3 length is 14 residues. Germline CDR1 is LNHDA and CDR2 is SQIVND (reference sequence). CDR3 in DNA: TGTGCCAGTAGTATAGACTGGACAGACTATGGCTACACCTTC. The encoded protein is CASSIDWTDYGYTF.

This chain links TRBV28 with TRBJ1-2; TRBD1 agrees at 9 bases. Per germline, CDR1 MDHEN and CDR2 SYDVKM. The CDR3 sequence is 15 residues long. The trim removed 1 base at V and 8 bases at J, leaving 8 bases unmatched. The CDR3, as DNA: TGTGCCAGCAGTTTATCCTCGCTGACAGGGGGAGGCTACACCTTC. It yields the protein CASSLSSLTGGGYTF.

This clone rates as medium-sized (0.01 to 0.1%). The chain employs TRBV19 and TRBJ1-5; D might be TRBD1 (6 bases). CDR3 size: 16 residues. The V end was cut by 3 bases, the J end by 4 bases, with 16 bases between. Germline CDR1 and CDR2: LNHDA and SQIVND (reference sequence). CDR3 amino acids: CASSIPPGEGNQPQHF. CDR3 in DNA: TGTGCCAGTAGTATTCCGCCAGGGGAGGGAAATCAGCCCCAGCATTTT. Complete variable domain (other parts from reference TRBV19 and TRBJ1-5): DGGITQSPKYLFRKEGQNVTLSCEQNLNHDAMYWYRQDPGQGLRLIYYSQIVNDFQKGDIAEGYSVSREKKESFPLTVTSAQKNPTAFYLCASSIPPGEGNQPQHFGDGTRLSIL.

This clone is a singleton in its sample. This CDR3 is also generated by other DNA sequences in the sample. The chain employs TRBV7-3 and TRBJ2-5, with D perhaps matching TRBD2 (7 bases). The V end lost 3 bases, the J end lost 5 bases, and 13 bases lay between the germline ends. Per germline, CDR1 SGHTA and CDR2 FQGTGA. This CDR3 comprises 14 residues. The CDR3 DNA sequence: TGTGCCAGCAGCTTGGCGGAGGGGGGGGAGACCCAGTACTTC. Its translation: CASSLAEGGETQYF.

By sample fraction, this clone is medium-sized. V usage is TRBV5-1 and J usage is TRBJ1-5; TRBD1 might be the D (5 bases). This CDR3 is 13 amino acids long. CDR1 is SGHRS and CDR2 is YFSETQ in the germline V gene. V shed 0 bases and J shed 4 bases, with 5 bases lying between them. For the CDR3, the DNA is TGCGCCAGCAGCTTGGGACAGAATCAGCCCCAGCATTTT. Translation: CASSLGQNQPQHF.

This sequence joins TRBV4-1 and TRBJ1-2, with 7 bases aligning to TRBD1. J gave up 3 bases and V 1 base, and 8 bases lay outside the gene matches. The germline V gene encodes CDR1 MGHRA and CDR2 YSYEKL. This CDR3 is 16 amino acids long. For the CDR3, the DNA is TGCGCCAGCAGCCAAGGACTCCGGGACAGCTACTATGGCTACACCTTC. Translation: CASSQGLRDSYYGYTF.

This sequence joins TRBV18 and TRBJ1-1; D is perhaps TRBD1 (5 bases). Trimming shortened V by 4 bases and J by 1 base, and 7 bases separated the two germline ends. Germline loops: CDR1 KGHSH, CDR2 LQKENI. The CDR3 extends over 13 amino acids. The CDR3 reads CASSRDRNTEAFF. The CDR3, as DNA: TGTGCCAGCTCACGCGACAGGAACACTGAAGCTTTCTTT.

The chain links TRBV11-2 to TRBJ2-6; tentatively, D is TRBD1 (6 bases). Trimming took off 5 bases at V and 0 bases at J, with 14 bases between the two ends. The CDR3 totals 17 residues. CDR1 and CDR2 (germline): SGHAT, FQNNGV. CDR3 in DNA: TGTGCCAGCAGCCGCCCCCGAGGGGGCTCTGGGGCCAACGTCCTGACTTTC. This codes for CASSRPRGGSGANVLTF.

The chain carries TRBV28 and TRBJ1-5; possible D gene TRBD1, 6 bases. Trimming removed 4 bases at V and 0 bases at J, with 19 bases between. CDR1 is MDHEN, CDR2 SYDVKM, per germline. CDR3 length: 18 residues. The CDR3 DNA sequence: TGTGCCAGCAGTTCCTCGACAGGACGATTTTATAGCAATCAGCCCCAGCATTTT. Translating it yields CASSSSTGRFYSNQPQHF.

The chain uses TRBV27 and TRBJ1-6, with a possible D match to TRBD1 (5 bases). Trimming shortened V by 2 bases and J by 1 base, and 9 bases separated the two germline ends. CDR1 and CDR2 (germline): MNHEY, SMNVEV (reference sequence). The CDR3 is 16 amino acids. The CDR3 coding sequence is TGTGCCAGCAGTTTACAGGGTAATTCCTATAATTCACCCCTCCACTTT. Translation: CASSLQGNSYNSPLHF.

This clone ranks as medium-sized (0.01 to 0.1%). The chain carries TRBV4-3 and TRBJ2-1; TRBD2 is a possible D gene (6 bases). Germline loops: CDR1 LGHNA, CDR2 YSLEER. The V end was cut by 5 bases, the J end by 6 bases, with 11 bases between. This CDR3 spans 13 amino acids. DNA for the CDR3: TGCGCCAGCAGCTCGGGACTTCTCAATGAGCAGTTCTTC. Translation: CASSSGLLNEQFF.

CDR3 amino acids: CASSPTGTGTDNSPLHF. The DNA of the CDR3 is TGTGCCAGCAGCCCAACCGGGACAGGGACTGATAATTCACCCCTCCACTTT. The gene calls are TRBV7-2 and TRBJ1-6, with 9 bases identical to TRBD1. The CDR3 has 17 residues. Per germline, CDR1 SGHTA and CDR2 FQGNSA. Germline trimming cut 5 bases from V and 5 bases from J; bases unmatched to any gene: 10.

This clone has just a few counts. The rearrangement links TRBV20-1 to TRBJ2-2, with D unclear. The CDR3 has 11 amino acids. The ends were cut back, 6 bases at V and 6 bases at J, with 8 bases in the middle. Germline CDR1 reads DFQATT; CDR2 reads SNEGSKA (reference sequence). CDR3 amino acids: CSAARAGELFF. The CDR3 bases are TGCAGTGCCGCACGGGCCGGGGAGCTGTTTTTT.

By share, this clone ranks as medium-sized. CDR3 DNA sequence: TGTGCCAGCAGCTTTTCAGAGGTCGGCATTCAGTACTTC. Translating it yields CASSFSEVGIQYF. The V gene is TRBV5-8, the J gene TRBJ2-4; D gene unclear. The CDR3 has 13 residues. V lost 2 bases, J lost 9 bases, and 12 bases lay in between. Germline CDR1 SGHTS, CDR2 YDEGEE.

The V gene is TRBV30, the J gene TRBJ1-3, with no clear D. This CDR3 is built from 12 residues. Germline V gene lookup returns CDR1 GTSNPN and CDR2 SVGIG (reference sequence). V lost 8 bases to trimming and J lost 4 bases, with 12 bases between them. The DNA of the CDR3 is TGTGCCCTGCAGCGGGCAGGAAACACCATATATTTT. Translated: CALQRAGNTIYF.

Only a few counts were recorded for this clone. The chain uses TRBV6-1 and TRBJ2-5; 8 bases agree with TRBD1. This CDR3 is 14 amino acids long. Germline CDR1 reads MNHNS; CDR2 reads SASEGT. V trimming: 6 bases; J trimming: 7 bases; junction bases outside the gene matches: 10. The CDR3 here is CASSRPRGPGTQYF. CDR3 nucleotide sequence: TGTGCCAGCAGCCGACCCAGGGGGCCAGGGACCCAGTACTTC.

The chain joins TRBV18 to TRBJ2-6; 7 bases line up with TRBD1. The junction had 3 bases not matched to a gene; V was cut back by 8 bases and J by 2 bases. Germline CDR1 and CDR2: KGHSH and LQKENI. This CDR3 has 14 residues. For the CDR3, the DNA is TGTGCCAGCACCGGGACAGCTGGGGCCAACGTCCTGACTTTC. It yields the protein CASTGTAGANVLTF.

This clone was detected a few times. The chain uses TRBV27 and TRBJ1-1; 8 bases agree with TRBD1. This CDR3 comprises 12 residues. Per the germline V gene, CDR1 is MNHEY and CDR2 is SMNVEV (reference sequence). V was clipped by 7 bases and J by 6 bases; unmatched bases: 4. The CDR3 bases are TGTGCCAGCAAAGGCAGGGGGCCTGAAGCTTTCTTT. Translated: CASKGRGPEAFF.